Shown below are 15 T cell receptor beta chains from a single sample sequenced in a study of OX40 agonist ivuxolimab in advanced cancers. Assay used: immunoSEQ multiplex PCR; TCRdb lists only in-frame clones, some missing. The table records about 81,000 clones, 85% to 95% of them present only once. The source was CD4+ or CD8+ T cells sorted from blood, collected in a trial of the OX40 agonist ivuxolimab. The receptors originated from an adult with an advanced solid tumor such as melanoma, head and neck, liver or kidney cancer.

This sequence joins TRBV9 and TRBJ2-5; 16 bases align to TRBD2. CDR3 length: 20 residues. V gave up 0 bases and J gave up 2 bases; unmatched junction bases: 10. Germline V lookup: CDR1 SGDLS, CDR2 YYNGEE. The CDR3 region is CASSVAGTSGRAVGQETQYF. The CDR3, as DNA: TGTGCCAGCAGCGTAGCAGGGACTAGCGGGAGGGCGGTTGGGCAAGAGACCCAGTACTTC.

The chain recombines TRBV6-5 with TRBJ2-7, with unresolved D. With 0 bases removed from V and 0 bases from J, the gap between germline ends came to 9 bases. CDR3 size: 15 residues. Germline V lookup: CDR1 MNHEY, CDR2 SVGAGI. This chain's CDR3 is CASSYSMAYSYEQYF. Here the CDR3 DNA reads TGTGCCAGCAGTTACTCGATGGCCTACTCCTACGAGCAGTACTTC.

The chain joins TRBV19 to TRBJ1-1, with D possibly matching TRBD1 (5 bases). From germline, CDR1 is LNHDA and CDR2 SQIVND (reference sequence). V was clipped by 7 bases and J by 4 bases, with 13 bases between them. This CDR3 contains 13 residues. CDR3 nucleotide sequence: TGTGCCAGTACTCTCGGGGGAGTCACTGAAGCTTTCTTT. Translating gives CASTLGGVTEAFF.

In this sample, this clone turned up a few times. The chain has TRBV7-9 and TRBJ1-1; tentatively, D is TRBD1 (5 bases). V gave up 0 bases and J gave up 7 bases, with 6 bases separating them. The germline V gene encodes CDR1 SEHNR and CDR2 FQNEAQ (reference sequence). The CDR3 length is 12 residues. The CDR3 coding sequence is TGTGCCAGCAGCTTAGCGCAGGGTGAAGCTTTCTTT. This gives the protein CASSLAQGEAFF.

The V gene is TRBV19, the J gene TRBJ1-1; D is perhaps TRBD1 (6 bases). Germline-derived CDR1 and CDR2 are LNHDA and SQIVND (reference sequence). This CDR3 has 13 amino acids. V gave up 6 bases and J gave up 0 bases, with 8 bases separating them. The CDR3 DNA sequence: TGTGCCAGTAGGGCAGGGGTGAACACTGAAGCTTTCTTT. It translates to CASRAGVNTEAFF.

This clone has a single count. The rearrangement joins TRBV18 to TRBJ1-2; D may be TRBD1 (5 bases). V was clipped by 0 bases and J by 3 bases, with 5 bases between them. CDR1 KGHSH and CDR2 LQKENI come from the germline V gene. This CDR3 spans 13 amino acids. The CDR3 bases are TGTGCCAGCTCACCACCAGGGGACTATGGCTACACCTTC. Its translation: CASSPPGDYGYTF. Using reference TRBV18 and TRBJ1-2 for the parts outside the CDR3, the full variable domain is NAGVMQNPRHLVRRRGQEARLRCSPMKGHSHVYWYRQLPEEGLKFMVYLQKENIIDESGMPKERFSAEFPKEGPSILRIQQVVRGDSAAYFCASSPPGDYGYTFGSGTRLTVV.

V gene TRBV9 combines with J gene TRBJ2-7, with 13 bases matching TRBD2. Germline V lookup: CDR1 SGDLS, CDR2 YYNGEE. The V segment lost 2 bases and the J segment 0 bases; nucleotides outside the gene matches: 5. The CDR3 covers 17 residues. The CDR3: CASSVGLAGAGSYEQYF. CDR3 coding DNA: TGTGCCAGCAGCGTTGGACTAGCGGGAGCCGGCTCCTACGAGCAGTACTTC.

The chain links TRBV5-6 to TRBJ1-2, with D uncertain. Trimming took 0 bases from V and 4 from J, leaving 16 bases between them. The CDR3 contains 16 residues. CDR1 is SGHDT, CDR2 YYEEEE, per germline. CDR3 nucleotide sequence: TGTGCCAGCAGCTTGGGGGCGGGAAATTACTTCTATGGCTACACCTTC. It is translated as CASSLGAGNYFYGYTF.

V usage is TRBV4-1 and J usage is TRBJ2-5, with D possibly being TRBD1 or TRBD2 (5 bases each). Trimming removed 0 bases from V and 4 bases from J, with 12 bases in between. Germline V CDR1 and CDR2: MGHRA, YSYEKL. The CDR3 is 15 residues long. For the CDR3, the DNA is TGCGCCAGCAGCCAAGAACCGGGGCCCGGAGAGACCCAGTACTTC. Amino acids: CASSQEPGPGETQYF.

V and J are TRBV19 and TRBJ2-2; no clear D. V dropped 1 base and J dropped 7 bases, with 7 bases sitting between them. This CDR3 comprises 13 residues. Germline CDR1 reads LNHDA; CDR2 reads SQIVND (reference sequence). The CDR3 DNA reads as TGTGCCAGTAGTATAGGGGGAATCGGGGAGCTGTTTTTT. It is translated as CASSIGGIGELFF. Together with reference TRBV19 and TRBJ2-2, the CDR3 gives the full variable domain: DGGITQSPKYLFRKEGQNVTLSCEQNLNHDAMYWYRQDPGQGLRLIYYSQIVNDFQKGDIAEGYSVSREKKESFPLTVTSAQKNPTAFYLCASSIGGIGELFFGEGSRLTVL.

In nucleotides, the CDR3 is TGTGCCAGCAGCCTTGGGCTGGGAAGCTACGAGCAGTACTTC. It encodes CASSLGLGSYEQYF. V usage is TRBV27 and J usage is TRBJ2-7; D is undetermined. Germline V gene lookup returns CDR1 MNHEY and CDR2 SMNVEV (reference sequence). This CDR3 has 14 amino acids. V was trimmed by 6 bases and J by 3 bases, leaving 15 bases between them.

The chain joins TRBV6-1 to TRBJ1-1; D gene ambiguous. The CDR3 runs to 15 residues. Deletions cut 0 bases from V and 1 base from J, with 9 bases between. Germline-derived CDR1 and CDR2 are MNHNS and SASEGT. CDR3 sequence: CASSEARVENTEAFF. The DNA for the CDR3 is TGTGCCAGCAGTGAAGCGCGGGTTGAGAACACTGAAGCTTTCTTT.

The chain carries TRBV5-1 and TRBJ2-1; TRBD2 aligns across 12 bases. V dropped 0 bases and J dropped 6; count of bases not matched to a gene: 4. The CDR3 totals 16 residues. The V gene's germline CDR1 is SGHRS and CDR2 YFSETQ. The CDR3 loop reads CASSLAWTSGINEQFF. The CDR3 DNA is TGCGCCAGCAGCTTGGCCTGGACTAGCGGGATCAATGAGCAGTTCTTC.

V is TRBV4-1 and J is TRBJ2-1; D gene unclear. V dropped 1 base and J dropped 1 base, with 8 bases sitting between them. CDR3 length: 15 residues. Germline values: CDR1 MGHRA, CDR2 YSYEKL. The CDR3 nucleotides read TGCGCCAGCAGCCAAGGAGCAAATTCCTACAATGAGCAGTTCTTC. Translating it yields CASSQGANSYNEQFF.

This clone was counted a single time. The chain links TRBV27 to TRBJ2-7; no reliable D call. The CDR3 is made up of 15 amino acids. V lost 2 bases to trimming and J lost 3 bases, with 14 bases between them. Germline V gene lookup returns CDR1 MNHEY and CDR2 SMNVEV (reference sequence). The CDR3 bases are TGTGCCAGCAGTTTAGGGGTAGGATGGTTCTACGAGCAGTACTTC. Protein: CASSLGVGWFYEQYF.